A selection of T cell receptor beta chains follows, all from one sample in a study of beta chain features in type 1 diabetes. The table came from immunoSEQ multiplex PCR; TCRdb's copy has only in-frame clones and leaves some out. The table shows about 160,000 clones, with approximately 8% occurring only once. The sequencing input was central memory CD4+ T cells from blood. The origin of the receptors is a man aged 18 to 30 with type 1 diabetes. Both conserved end residues are part of each CDR3. A D gene is named only where the DNA matches it firmly. A row's size may be missing; if present it is once, few, many or a size class.

>TRBV19|TRBJ2-1|.|TRBD2
TGTGCCAGTAGTATGGATTATCTAGCGGGAGGGCCCAAAAATGAGCAGTTCTTC
CASSMDYLAGGPKNEQFF
>TRBV6-4|TRBJ2-1|many|TRBD2
TGTGCCAGCAGTGGCCCTAGCGGGTATGAGCAGTTCTTC
CASSGPSGYEQFF
>TRBV7-8|TRBJ2-3|.|TRBD1
TGTGCCAGCAGCTTGCGAAGGGACAGGGCTAACACAGATACGCAGTATTTT
CASSLRRDRANTDTQYF
>TRBV10-1|TRBJ2-1|.|TRBD1
TGCGCCAGCTGGACAGGGGAAGTGGGCGATGAGCAGTTCTTC
CASWTGEVGDEQFF
>TRBV5-5|TRBJ1-6|few|.
TGTGCCAGCAGCGGGCAGGCCGGTTCACCCCTCCACTTT
CASSGQAGSPLHF
>TRBV4-3|TRBJ2-3|.|.
TGCGCCAGCAGCCAAGAGCTGAAGGGGCTCATGACAGATACGCAGTATTTT
CASSQELKGLMTDTQYF
>TRBV9|TRBJ2-7|few|.
TGTGCCAGCAGCAGGACACCAAATTCCTACGAGCAGTACTTC
CASSRTPNSYEQYF
>TRBV28|TRBJ2-7|.|TRBD2
TGTGCCAGCTGGGCGGGACTAGCCTCTATCGAGCAGTACTTC
CASWAGLASIEQYF
>TRBV5-1|TRBJ2-7|few|.
TGCGCCAGCAGCCCCATCCCCTCCTACGAGCAGTACTTC
CASSPIPSYEQYF
>TRBV27|TRBJ2-3|few|.
TGTGCCAGCAGTTTATCAGAGGCAGATACGCAGTATTTT
CASSLSEADTQYF
>TRBV7-2|TRBJ2-5|many|TRBD1
TGTGCCAGCAGCTTAGCATGGACAGGGAAAGAGACCCAGTACTTC
CASSLAWTGKETQYF
>TRBV6-6|TRBJ2-7|few|.
TGTGCCAGCAGTTACTCGACTAGGGGCGGCTACGAGCAGTACTTC
CASSYSTRGGYEQYF
>TRBV29-1|TRBJ2-1|.|.
TGCAGCGTTGACAGGGGATACTCCTACAATGAGCAGTTCTTC
CSVDRGYSYNEQFF